These T cell receptor beta chains were read from a single sample in a study of T cell clonotyping in hematopoietic cell transplantation. Profiling relied on immunoSEQ multiplex PCR, and the TCRdb table lists in-frame clones only, not all of them. The repertoire consists of about 36,000 clones, with 88% occurring once and the leading ten covering about 2.1%. What was sequenced was peripheral blood mononuclear cells. Source of these receptors: a woman between 40 and 55 years old in good health. Some clones in this sample may be carry-over from other donors' samples. The CDR3 runs from the conserved cysteine through the conserved F or W. A D gene is named only where the DNA matches it firmly. A clone size is listed for some rows: how often the clone was seen (once, few, many), or a class if it is expanded.

V gene: TRBV4-1
D gene: .
J gene: TRBJ1-1
clone size: few
CDR3 DNA: TGCGCCAGCCTTGGACCGGGTTCCTCCGGGGCTTTCTTT
CDR3 protein: CASLGPGSSGAFF

V gene: TRBV6-1
D gene: TRBD1
J gene: TRBJ1-1
clone size: .
CDR3 DNA: TGTGCCAGCAGTGTGGACAGGTTGAACACTGAAGCTTTCTTT
CDR3 protein: CASSVDRLNTEAFF

V gene: TRBV19
D gene: TRBD1
J gene: TRBJ1-1
clone size: .
CDR3 DNA: TGTGCCAGTAGTATGGCGTGGACAGGGAGCACTGAAGCTTTCTTT
CDR3 protein: CASSMAWTGSTEAFF

V gene: TRBV5-4
D gene: .
J gene: TRBJ2-3
clone size: once
CDR3 DNA: TGTGCCAGCACCAACCGTCAGGGAAGCACAGATACGCAGTATTTT
CDR3 protein: CASTNRQGSTDTQYF

V gene: TRBV9
D gene: .
J gene: TRBJ2-7
clone size: .
CDR3 DNA: TGTGCCAGCAGCATCGGGAGCACGAGTTCCGAGCAGTACTTC
CDR3 protein: CASSIGSTSSEQYF

V gene: TRBV28
D gene: .
J gene: TRBJ1-4
clone size: once
CDR3 DNA: TGTGCCAGCAGTTTACGGGTAGAAGCAACTAATGAAAAACTGTTTTTT
CDR3 protein: CASSLRVEATNEKLFF

V gene: TRBV5-4
D gene: .
J gene: TRBJ2-7
clone size: few
CDR3 DNA: TGTGCCAGCAGCCCGGAAATAGCGGTCCCGGGGGAGCAGTACTTC
CDR3 protein: CASSPEIAVPGEQYF

V gene: TRBV10-3
D gene: TRBD1
J gene: TRBJ1-1
clone size: once
CDR3 DNA: TGTGCCATCAGTGAGTCAGGGGGCGCTTTGGAGAACACTGAAGCTTTCTTT
CDR3 protein: CAISESGGALENTEAFF

V gene: TRBV29-1
D gene: .
J gene: TRBJ2-1
clone size: .
CDR3 DNA: TGCAGCGTTGAAGAACCCAGCGGTAATGAGCAGTTCTTC
CDR3 protein: CSVEEPSGNEQFF

V gene: TRBV29-1
D gene: TRBD1
J gene: TRBJ2-1
clone size: .
CDR3 DNA: TGCAGCGTTGTTCCGGAACGGGACAGGGGAGGCAATGAGCAGTTCTTC
CDR3 protein: CSVVPERDRGGNEQFF

V gene: TRBV6-5
D gene: TRBD1
J gene: TRBJ2-3
clone size: .
CDR3 DNA: TGTGCCAGCAGTTACGGACAGGGGTCCAGCACAGATACGCAGTATTTT
CDR3 protein: CASSYGQGSSTDTQYF

V gene: TRBV28
D gene: TRBD1
J gene: TRBJ1-2
clone size: .
CDR3 DNA: TGTGCCAGCAGACGTACAGGGGGCGAAGACTATGGCTACACCTTC
CDR3 protein: CASRRTGGEDYGYTF

V gene: TRBV7-2
D gene: .
J gene: TRBJ2-5
clone size: .
CDR3 DNA: TGTGCCAGCAGCCCTGTAGTCCAAGAGACCCAGTACTTC
CDR3 protein: CASSPVVQETQYF

V gene: TRBV27
D gene: .
J gene: TRBJ2-7
clone size: .
CDR3 DNA: TGTGCCAGCAGGGGGGTCAGGCAGGGGCTCTACGAGCAGTACTTC
CDR3 protein: CASRGVRQGLYEQYF

V gene: TRBV18
D gene: .
J gene: TRBJ1-1
clone size: .
CDR3 DNA: TGTGCCAGCTCACCAATTTTCGGAGGGACATTGAACACTGAAGCTTTCTTT
CDR3 protein: CASSPIFGGTLNTEAFF